The 21 T cell receptor beta chains in this list originate from one sample, sequenced in a study of T cells in Graves' hyperthyroidism and ophthalmopathy. Amplified TCR beta CDR3 regions came from RNA transcripts. Researchers ran a first-round RT-PCR on the TCR CDR3 using the HTBI primer set. TCRdb itself ran the multiplex PCR reads through MiXCR, one entry per CDR3 protein. The table lists around 350,000 distinct CDR3 sequences, less than 15% of them singletons. Source material: blood. The receptors stem from a woman aged 18-29 years with Graves' hyperthyroidism.

This clonotype was seen repeatedly, ten times or more. The genes are TRBV5-1 and TRBJ1-2; 9 positions match TRBD1. V gave up 3 bases and J gave up 6 bases; unmatched junction bases: 9. Germline-derived CDR1 and CDR2 are SGHRS and YFSETQ. The length of the CDR3 is 15 residues. CDR3 sequence reads: CASSSTWTGAHGYTF. The CDR3 DNA reads as TGCGCCAGCAGCTCAACGTGGACAGGGGCCCATGGCTACACCTTC.

This clonotype was found once. This chain uses TRBV19 with TRBJ1-3; 7 positions agree with TRBD1. This CDR3 has 13 amino acids. V shed 8 bases and J 8 bases; nucleotides not matched to a gene: 9. The germline V gene has CDR1 LNHDA and CDR2 SQIVND (reference sequence). CDR3 sequence reads: CASSRGTVDTIYF. Written as DNA, the CDR3 is TGTGCCAGTTCTCGGGGGACAGTGGACACCATATATTTT.

This clonotype was observed at least ten times. The rearrangement joins TRBV15 to TRBJ2-3; no clear D. V shed 0 bases and J shed 6 bases, with 4 bases lying between them. The CDR3 is 12 amino acids. The germline V gene has CDR1 LNHNV and CDR2 YYDKDF (reference sequence). CDR3 sequence reads: CATSRDSDTQYF. DNA for the CDR3: TGTGCCACCAGCAGAGATTCCGATACGCAGTATTTT.

To note about this clonotype: With a much larger clone just one base away, this may be a read error. J is TRBJ2-3 and V is TRBV6-1; D ambiguous. This CDR3 comprises 16 residues. Germline loops: CDR1 MNHNS, CDR2 SASEGT. CDR3 sequence: CASSSLRAKGTNTQYF. The CDR3 coding sequence is TGTGCCAGCAGCTCTCTTCGGGCCAAAGGCACAAATACGCAGTATTTT.

This clonotype was recorded at least ten times. The V gene is TRBV11-2, the J gene TRBJ2-2; a possible D gene is TRBD2 (6 bases). The CDR3 has 17 residues. V lost 3 bases and J lost 2, with 16 bases in between. Germline loops: CDR1 SGHAT, CDR2 FQNNGV. DNA of the CDR3: TGTGCCAGCAGCTTTAGGAGGGATAGCGACAACACCGGGGAGCTGTTTTTT. This sequence encodes CASSFRRDSDNTGELFF.

In this sample, this clonotype turned up many times. The chain combines TRBV9 with TRBJ1-1; no clear D. The CDR3 extends over 14 amino acids. CDR1 is SGDLS, CDR2 YYNGEE, per germline. Deletions cut 0 bases from V and 3 bases from J, with 9 bases between. The CDR3 nucleotides are TGTGCCAGCAGCGTAGGAGGGCATGACACTGAAGCTTTCTTT. This encodes CASSVGGHDTEAFF. The whole variable domain, filled in from reference TRBV9 and TRBJ1-1, reads DSGVTQTPKHLITATGQRVTLRCSPRSGDLSVYWYQQSLDQGLQFLIQYYNGEERAKGNILERFSAQQFPDLHSELNLSSLELGDSALYFCASSVGGHDTEAFFGQGTRLTVV.

This clonotype has at least ten counts. This chain joins TRBV6-2 or TRBV6-3 and TRBJ2-1; maybe TRBD2 (7 bases). Germline V gives CDR1 MNHEY, CDR2 SVGEGT. The CDR3 covers 16 residues. The V and J ends lost 5 bases and 2 bases respectively, with 16 bases between them. The CDR3 loop is CASSRGGGRAYNEQFF. CDR3 bases: TGTGCCAGCAGTCGAGGGGGAGGGCGGGCCTACAATGAGCAGTTCTTC.

The gene calls are TRBV9 and TRBJ2-1; 15 bases are a match to TRBD2. Germline assignment: CDR1 SGDLS and CDR2 YYNGEE. The length of the CDR3 is 21 residues. The ends lost 1 base at V and 6 bases at J; junction bases unmatched: 17. DNA of the CDR3: TGTGCCAGCAGCGTATCCCCCGGACTAGCGGGGGGGTCTAGGGTTGGCAATGAGCAGTTCTTC. Translation: CASSVSPGLAGGSRVGNEQFF. The full variable domain, rest sourced from reference TRBV9 and TRBJ2-1, is DSGVTQTPKHLITATGQRVTLRCSPRSGDLSVYWYQQSLDQGLQFLIQYYNGEERAKGNILERFSAQQFPDLHSELNLSSLELGDSALYFCASSVSPGLAGGSRVGNEQFFGPGTRLTVL.

The gene calls are TRBV7-2 and TRBJ2-3, with 11 bases matching TRBD2. V lost 4 bases, J lost 3 bases, and 6 bases stayed unmatched. The CDR3 loop spans 16 amino acids. Germline assignment: CDR1 SGHTA and CDR2 FQGNSA. CDR3 protein: CASSSLAGGATDTQYF. CDR3 DNA: TGTGCCAGCAGCTCTTTAGCGGGGGGGGCTACAGATACGCAGTATTTT.

This clonotype has a count of ten or more. The chain employs TRBV6-2 or TRBV6-3 and TRBJ2-7, with D possibly matching TRBD2 (6 bases). The V gene's germline CDR1 is MNHEY and CDR2 SVGEGT. The CDR3 is made up of 14 amino acids. With 2 bases removed from V and 3 bases from J, the gap between germline ends came to 11 bases. CDR3 sequence: CASSYGTLSYEQYF. CDR3 nucleotides: TGTGCCAGCAGTTACGGGACTCTGAGCTACGAGCAGTACTTC.

This clonotype was recorded at least ten times. The chain is built from TRBV2 and TRBJ2-3; 9 nucleotides agree with TRBD2. V lost 4 bases and J lost 3; bases outside the gene matches: 5. Germline assignment: CDR1 SNHLY and CDR2 FYNNEI. The CDR3 has 15 residues. The CDR3 bases are TGTGCCAGCAGTGGGTTTAGCGGGAGTACAGATACGCAGTATTTT. This codes for CASSGFSGSTDTQYF.

This clonotype was seen repeatedly, ten times or more. This chain joins TRBV3-1 and TRBJ2-7; the match to TRBD2 covers 7 bases. The CDR3 is 17 amino acids. Germline V CDR1 and CDR2: LGHDT, YNNKEL (reference sequence). Trimming cost V 0 bases and J 7 bases; bases outside gene matches: 15. The CDR3, as DNA: TGTGCCAGCAGCCAAGAATTCCCTGGCCGGGCGGGGGATGAGCAGTACTTC. This encodes CASSQEFPGRAGDEQYF.

V and J are TRBV15 and TRBJ2-3, with D possibly matching TRBD2 (6 bases). Germline-derived CDR1 and CDR2 are LNHNV and YYDKDF (reference sequence). The germline V and J ends were trimmed by 0 bases and 2 bases, with 12 bases remaining between them. This CDR3 is 16 amino acids long. CDR3 sequence reads: CATSRDWGETTDTQYF. The CDR3 bases are TGTGCCACCAGCAGAGATTGGGGGGAGACCACAGATACGCAGTATTTT.

The sample holds many counts of this clonotype. This chain links TRBV9 with TRBJ1-2; no firm D call. V lost 0 bases and J lost 2, with 11 bases in between. CDR1 is SGDLS, CDR2 YYNGEE, per germline. The CDR3 totals 15 residues. The CDR3 is CASSVGSRLNYGYTF. DNA of the CDR3: TGTGCCAGCAGCGTAGGTAGCAGGCTCAACTATGGCTACACCTTC.

This clonotype has more than one count but fewer than ten. The V call is TRBV15, the J call TRBJ2-5; D unclear. Trimming removed 1 base from V and 1 base from J, with 7 bases in between. The CDR3 contains 14 residues. The germline V gene has CDR1 LNHNV and CDR2 YYDKDF (reference sequence). The CDR3 here is CATSRVESQETQYF. CDR3 sequence (DNA): TGTGCCACCAGCAGAGTTGAATCCCAAGAGACCCAGTACTTC.

This clonotype has ten or more counts. The chain has TRBV3-1 and TRBJ2-1; D is possibly TRBD1 or TRBD2 (5 bases each). The CDR3 contains 12 residues. Germline V gene data show CDR1 as LGHDT and CDR2 as YNNKEL (reference sequence). Deletions cut 10 bases from V and 6 bases from J, with 13 bases between. For the CDR3, the DNA is TGTGCCACCTTATCGAGGGGCAATGAGCAGTTCTTC. This encodes CATLSRGNEQFF.

This clonotype was detected many times. This chain joins TRBV7-9 and TRBJ2-7, with D possibly matching TRBD1 (6 bases). The CDR3 consists of 15 residues. V lost 3 bases and J lost 5, with 17 bases in between. Germline loops: CDR1 SEHNR, CDR2 FQNEAQ (reference sequence). Here the CDR3 reads CASSFGQDPGDEQYF. CDR3 in DNA: TGTGCCAGCAGCTTCGGTCAAGACCCAGGGGACGAGCAGTACTTC.

The table lists this clonotype with many counts. V usage is TRBV6-1 and J usage is TRBJ1-5; D not certain. The V end was cut by 8 bases, the J end by 4 bases, with 12 bases between. The CDR3 runs 13 residues. Looked up from germline, CDR1 is MNHNS and CDR2 is SASEGT. The CDR3: CASGESSNQPQHF. DNA for the CDR3: TGTGCCAGCGGGGAGAGTTCTAATCAGCCCCAGCATTTT.

About this clonotype itself: It may be a read error: a sequence one base away is much more abundant. The chain carries TRBV10-3 and TRBJ1-2, with 9 bases that match TRBD1. Germline V gene sequence: CDR1 ENHRY, CDR2 SYGVKD. V lost 4 bases, J lost 7 bases, and 7 bases stayed unmatched. CDR3 length equals 14 residues. CDR3 coding DNA: TGTGCCATCAGTGGGTCCGGGACAGGGTTTGGCTACACCTTC. This gives the protein CAISGSGTGFGYTF.

This clonotype has more than one count but fewer than ten. The chain carries TRBV20-1 and TRBJ1-1; no definite D call. Germline CDR1 and CDR2: DFQATT and SNEGSKA (reference sequence). CDR3 length: 9 amino acids. The CDR3 coding sequence is TGCAGCTCTGGGGTGGGAGCTTTCTTT. Amino acids: CSSGVGAFF.

In this sample, this clonotype turned up many times. The chain is built from TRBV12-3 or TRBV12-4 and TRBJ2-2; D remains unclear. This CDR3 is 15 amino acids long. Trimming took off 1 base at V and 0 bases at J, with 6 bases between the two ends. The CDR3 DNA reads as TGTGCCAGCAGTTTAGAGCAGCCGAACACCGGGGAGCTGTTTTTT. Protein sequence: CASSLEQPNTGELFF.